The text below deals with one T cell receptor beta chain. Germline V CDR1 and CDR2: DFQATT, SNEGSKA (reference sequence). The V gene lost 0 bases and the J gene lost 2 bases, with 14 bases spanning the gap. The CDR3 extends over 15 amino acids. These data come from a study of CD8 T cells in ankylosing spondylitis. Researchers built TCR beta libraries using quantitative 5'-RACE with molecular barcodes. Each CDR3 protein is one row after TCRdb ran MiXCR on the 5' RACE reads. The sample has roughly 190,000 distinct CDR3 sequences; roughly 13% are singletons. This chain uses TRBV20-1 with TRBJ2-7; D ambiguous. The TCR was taken from a male donor with ankylosing spondylitis or in good health (not recorded which). Sequenced input: blood, either unsorted or a sorted T cell fraction (not recorded which). The CDR3 reads CSARDLRDRTYEQYF. The CDR3 DNA sequence: TGCAGTGCTAGAGATCTCCGTGACCGCACCTACGAGCAGTACTTC.